This entry concerns a single T cell receptor beta chain. This specimen comes from a study of identical twins. TCRdb re-derived calls from the 5' RACE reads in MiXCR, one entry per CDR3 protein. This table has 600,000 to 850,000 distinct CDR3 sequences, roughly 20% appearing once. Separately, the same data were catalogued under a study of T cells expressing NK-cell markers.

Sequencing was performed on PBMCs. The TCR sequence derives from a woman younger than 30 in good health.

CDR3 amino acids: CASGGVAGSGYEQYF. DNA for the CDR3: TGCGCCAGCGGTGGAGTGGCGGGGTCTGGATACGAGCAGTACTTC. The chain recombines TRBV5-1 with TRBJ2-7, with D possibly being TRBD2 (6 bases). V was trimmed by 7 bases and J by 4 bases, leaving 21 bases between them. The CDR3 has 15 residues. Per the germline V gene, CDR1 is SGHRS and CDR2 is YFSETQ.